The present TCR beta chain was sequenced within a study of blood T cell repertoires in COVID-19. Study-level background: COVID-19 samples from acute and convalescent phases originated in the United States, Italy and Spain. T cells, B-cell-depleted T cells, or PBMCs provided the cDNA or gDNA that served as material.

Source study methods: Reference gene primers were amplified, and this amplification served to estimate nucleated cell counts. TCRdb keeps only in-frame clones here, not all; method: immunoSEQ multiplex PCR. D and trimming come from the DNA, and the V and J calls and clone size come from that table. The sample holds about 27,000 clones, around 83% seen once. This clone was found a few times. The germline gives CDR1 SGHTA, CDR2 FQGTGA. The CDR3 covers 15 residues. The V end lost 5 bases, the J end lost 4 bases, and 17 bases lay between the germline ends. The TCR comes from a man in his 70s with active COVID-19. V gene TRBV7-3 combines with J gene TRBJ1-1; D uncertain. Sequences were obtained from peripheral blood. CDR3 region: CASSPNLGQVTEAFF. In DNA form, the CDR3 reads TGTGCCAGCAGCCCGAACTTAGGCCAGGTCACTGAAGCTTTCTTT.